This T cell receptor (beta chain) was recovered during a study of OX40 agonist ivuxolimab in advanced cancers. Context from the whole study: Ivuxolimab was an agonistic, fully human IgG2 monoclonal antibody directed against OX40 (CD134), a costimulatory receptor. Peripheral TCRbeta sequencing was intended to test whether TCR sequence diversity was altered and clonal T-cell expansion was caused by ivuxolimab. Of the 50 to 55 dose-escalation patients, hepatocellular carcinoma was present in around 20, melanoma in approximately 15, renal cell carcinoma in 9 and head and neck cancer in 9. Intravenous ivuxolimab was administered to patients every 2 weeks at six dose levels: 0.01, 0.1, 0.3, 1.5, 3 and 10 mg/kg. Partial responses were achieved by three dose-escalation patients, of whom one had hepatocellular carcinoma and two had cutaneous melanoma. The paper covers the monotherapy dose-escalation part of the phase I ivuxolimab trial, which included N ≈ 50 patients. In the dose-escalation cohort, 82.7% of patients were male, and the mean age was roughly 60 years, with a range of about 20 to 90. Patients were allowed to have had prior anti-PD-1, anti-PD-L1 or anti-CTLA-4 therapy, and approximately 37% of the dose-escalation patients had been treated with checkpoint inhibitors. Broad study findings and their caveats: After ivuxolimab, CD8+ T cells had more expanded clones than CD4+ T cells on average. Low levels of normalized T-cell clonal expansion were also seen in some patients who did not respond. Partial responders in the 0.1-3.0 mg/kg groups had among the lowest normalized peripheral clonal expansion, especially among CD8+ T cells. Antigen specificity was not determined for the clonally expanded peripheral T cells. At doses of 0.1 to 3.0 mg/kg, clonal expansion of both CD4+ and CD8+ T cells in blood was seen between baseline and week 6.

Trimming removed 0 bases from V and 4 bases from J, leaving 4 bases between the germline ends. The CDR3 covers 12 residues, taking in both the cysteine and the phenylalanine. Solely the CDR3 DNA is kept, with 36 bases framed from the first base. The CDR1 and CDR2 encoded by the germline V gene are SGHRS and YFSETQ. Worth noting for this clone: This receptor's antigen is unknown. No qualities accompany the bases; no much larger clone lies one base away.

Genomic DNA was extracted from sorted cells for sequencing of the TCRbeta CDR3 region. TCRbeta CDR3 regions were sequenced using the immunoSEQ Assay. This immuneACCESS table, as held by TCRdb, lists in-frame sequences with V and J called but not all clones. Of the missing ones, under half trace to an unresolved V gene in checked studies; the others have no known cause. Present in this sample are 20,000 to 30,000 clones, about 83% of which were seen just once. Of the sample, around 12% is held by the ten largest clones. The trial excluded patients who had a history of autoimmune disease or were on systemic immunosuppression. Peripheral blood for TCR sequencing was collected from all dose cohorts at baseline, on cycle 4 day 1, and on cycle 7 day 1. Samples were obtained from an open-label, multicenter, first-in-human phase I dose-escalation trial of ivuxolimab. Adults with locally advanced or metastatic head and neck squamous cell, hepatocellular, melanoma or renal cell carcinoma were enrolled in the trial. Before TCR sequencing, CD4+ T cells and CD8+ T cells from peripheral blood were sorted into separate populations.

The clonotype was recovered from an adult with an advanced solid tumor such as melanoma, head and neck, liver or kidney cancer. Source: CD4+ or CD8+ T cells sorted from blood, taken in a trial of the OX40 agonist ivuxolimab. The rearrangement joined TRBV5-1 to TRBJ1-2; the D gene is unclear. The nucleotide sequence reads TGCGCCAGCAGCTTGGACACCTATGGCTACACCTTC. This translates into CASSLDTYGYTF.